The next 17 T cell receptor beta chains were all read from a single sample in a study of cytomegalovirus exposure and HLA in healthy donors. Some clones are missing from TCRdb's copy, which holds only in-frame ones; the method was immunoSEQ multiplex PCR. The data show 200,000 to 250,000 clones, with 80% to 90% seen just once and about 2.7% held by the top ten. Sample: PBMCs. These TCRs come from a woman between 18 and 29 years old in good health and CMV-seronegative.

The chain is built from TRBV6-1 and TRBJ2-1; 11 nucleotides line up with TRBD2. CDR1 MNHNS and CDR2 SASEGT come from the germline V gene. V gave up 4 bases and J gave up 7 bases; unmatched junction bases: 12. The length of the CDR3 is 17 residues. CDR3 sequence reads: CASSVAGGPSYWNEQFF. The CDR3 bases are TGTGCCAGCAGTGTAGCGGGAGGGCCCTCATATTGGAATGAGCAGTTCTTC.

The rearrangement uses TRBV14 and TRBJ2-7; D possibly corresponds to TRBD1 (5 bases). This CDR3 comprises 16 residues. V was cut by 0 bases and J by 1 base, with 13 bases left in between. CDR1 and CDR2 from the germline V gene are SGHDN and FVKESK. DNA for the CDR3: TGTGCCAGCAGCCAAGATAACAGGTTTGCGTCCTACGAGCAGTACTTC. The encoded protein is CASSQDNRFASYEQYF.

V and J are TRBV28 and TRBJ2-1; 9 positions match TRBD2. The V gene's germline CDR1 is MDHEN and CDR2 SYDVKM. This CDR3 has 16 amino acids. Trimming at V came to 6 bases and at J to 5 bases, leaving 11 bases not matched to a gene. CDR3 in DNA: TGTGCCAGCAGCCCTCCGGGACTAGCTAGCAACAATGAGCAGTTCTTC. Its protein is CASSPPGLASNNEQFF.

V usage is TRBV10-3 and J usage is TRBJ2-5; 10 bases align to TRBD1. Germline lookup yields CDR1 ENHRY and CDR2 SYGVKD. The length of the CDR3 is 13 residues. V trimming: 6 bases; J trimming: 4 bases; junction bases outside the gene matches: 2. CDR3 region: CAISGQGVETQYF. DNA for the CDR3: TGTGCCATCAGCGGACAGGGGGTAGAGACCCAGTACTTC.

As to this clone: The sample has other DNA sequences that encode this CDR3 too. The chain is built from TRBV7-9 and TRBJ1-1; D gene ambiguous. V dropped 3 bases and J dropped 1 base, with 6 bases sitting between them. CDR3 length: 13 residues. CDR1 and CDR2 from the germline V gene are SEHNR and FQNEAQ (reference sequence). The CDR3, as DNA: TGTGCCAGCAGCTTCTCCGGGAACACTGAAGCTTTCTTT. Its protein product is CASSFSGNTEAFF.

V usage is TRBV5-6 and J usage is TRBJ2-1; D not certain. Per the germline V gene, CDR1 is SGHDT and CDR2 is YYEEEE. V was pared by 5 bases and J by 5 bases, with 17 bases between. There are 15 residues in the CDR3. This CDR3 is CASSSRPRLNNEQFF. In DNA, the CDR3 is TGTGCCAGCAGTTCTAGGCCACGGCTGAACAATGAGCAGTTCTTC.

This chain links TRBV5-1 with TRBJ2-1; tentative D call: TRBD2 (6 bases). CDR1 and CDR2 from the germline V gene are SGHRS and YFSETQ. This CDR3 has 15 amino acids. Trimming left V 4 bases short and J 10 bases short, with 21 bases between. The CDR3 loop reads CASSPGVAAIKEQFF. The CDR3 DNA sequence: TGCGCCAGCAGCCCGGGGGTAGCGGCCATCAAGGAGCAGTTCTTC.

The chain couples TRBV28 to TRBJ2-5; possible D gene TRBD1, 6 bases. Germline-derived CDR1 and CDR2 are MDHEN and SYDVKM. The CDR3 runs to 15 residues. Trimming stripped 6 bases from V and 5 bases from J, with 19 bases between. The CDR3 protein is CASSVYRVLQETQYF. The CDR3 DNA is TGTGCCAGCAGCGTATACAGGGTCCTCCAGGAGACCCAGTACTTC.

This chain connects TRBV28 to TRBJ2-7, with D possibly being TRBD1 (5 bases). CDR1 and CDR2 from the germline V gene are MDHEN and SYDVKM. The length of the CDR3 is 12 residues. V shed 6 bases and J shed 6 bases, with 12 bases lying between them. The CDR3 bases are TGTGCCAGCAGCCCAGACAGCCGCGAGCAGTACTTC. Residues: CASSPDSREQYF.

CDR3 in DNA: TGTGCCAGCAGTTACGGAGGAGAAAGCCTGTTCTTC. It translates to CASSYGGESLFF. The J gene is TRBJ2-1, the V gene TRBV6-5, with a possible D match to TRBD2 (5 bases). Germline assignment: CDR1 MNHEY and CDR2 SVGAGI. There are 12 residues in the CDR3. Trimming removed 2 bases from V and 15 bases from J, with 14 bases in between.

V and J are TRBV19 and TRBJ2-2, with TRBD2 matching over 7 bases. The junction had 7 bases not matched to a gene; V was cut back by 7 bases and J by 5 bases. CDR1 and CDR2 from the germline V gene are LNHDA and SQIVND (reference sequence). The CDR3 is 14 residues long. This CDR3 reads CASNGGTSTGELFF. DNA of the CDR3: TGTGCCAGTAACGGGGGGACCTCAACCGGGGAGCTGTTTTTT. The full variable domain, its missing parts supplied by reference TRBV19 and TRBJ2-2, is DGGITQSPKYLFRKEGQNVTLSCEQNLNHDAMYWYRQDPGQGLRLIYYSQIVNDFQKGDIAEGYSVSREKKESFPLTVTSAQKNPTAFYLCASNGGTSTGELFFGEGSRLTVL.

The rearrangement links TRBV28 to TRBJ2-1, with TRBD1 matching over 7 bases. Trimming at V came to 5 bases and at J to 6 bases, leaving 7 bases not matched to a gene. Germline V CDR1 and CDR2: MDHEN, SYDVKM. The CDR3 is made up of 14 amino acids. Here the CDR3 DNA reads TGTGCCAGCAGTCTTCGGGACAGCAGCAATGAGCAGTTCTTC. As protein: CASSLRDSSNEQFF. The complete variable domain, with remaining parts taken from reference TRBV28 and TRBJ2-1, reads DVKVTQSSRYLVKRTGEKVFLECVQDMDHENMFWYRQDPGLGLRLIYFSYDVKMKEKGDIPEGYSVSREKKERFSLILESASTNQTSMYLCASSLRDSSNEQFFGPGTRLTVL.

This rearrangement joins TRBV5-1 to TRBJ1-2; unclear D gene. The CDR3 covers 14 residues. V was shortened by 3 bases and J by 7 bases, with 16 bases between the two germline ends. Germline assignment: CDR1 SGHRS and CDR2 YFSETQ. As DNA, the CDR3 is TGCGCCAGCAGCTCCCTCGATGACAATTTTGGCTACACCTTC. This gives the protein CASSSLDDNFGYTF. Combining the CDR3 with reference TRBV5-1 and TRBJ1-2 gives the whole variable domain KAGVTQTPRYLIKTRGQQVTLSCSPISGHRSVSWYQQTPGQGLQFLFEYFSETQRNKGNFPGRFSGRQFSNSRSEMNVSTLELGDSALYLCASSSLDDNFGYTFGSGTRLTVV.

The chain uses TRBV28 and TRBJ2-3; 10 bases line up with TRBD2. This CDR3 spans 15 amino acids. Trimming cost V 6 bases and J 7 bases; bases outside gene matches: 10. Germline V CDR1 and CDR2: MDHEN, SYDVKM. As DNA, the CDR3 is TGTGCCAGCAGGGAAACGGCTAGCGGGAGACATACGCAGTATTTT. Encoded protein: CASRETASGRHTQYF.

This chain uses TRBV7-9 with TRBJ2-5, with a possible D match to TRBD2 (6 bases). Trimming took off 5 bases at V and 2 bases at J, with 15 bases between the two ends. The CDR3 contains 15 residues. Germline V gene data show CDR1 as SEHNR and CDR2 as FQNEAQ (reference sequence). Written as DNA, the CDR3 is TGTGCCAGCAGCGTGGAGGGCGGGCATCAAGAGACCCAGTACTTC. Encoded protein: CASSVEGGHQETQYF. The full variable domain, rest sourced from reference TRBV7-9 and TRBJ2-5, is DTGVSQNPRHKITKRGQNVTFRCDPISEHNRLYWYRQTLGQGPEFLTYFQNEAQLEKSRLLSDRFSAERPKGSFSTLEIQRTEQGDSAMYLCASSVEGGHQETQYFGPGTRLLVL.

This clone appeared a few times. The chain employs TRBV2 and TRBJ1-4; D is possibly TRBD1 (5 bases). In germline, CDR1 is SNHLY, CDR2 FYNNEI. CDR3 length equals 15 residues. V lost 5 bases to trimming and J lost 0 bases, with 10 bases between them. The CDR3 coding sequence is TGTGCCAGCAGTACCGACAGAGCAACTAATGAAAAACTGTTTTTT. It encodes CASSTDRATNEKLFF.

This clone occurred once. This rearrangement joins TRBV11-2 to TRBJ1-5; D not certain. V was pared by 0 bases and J by 4 bases, with 10 bases between. The CDR3 is 15 residues long. Germline CDR1 and CDR2: SGHAT and FQNNGV. The CDR3 here is CASSLDGSYNQPQHF. As DNA, the CDR3 is TGTGCCAGCAGCTTAGACGGGTCCTATAATCAGCCCCAGCATTTT.